These T cell receptor beta chains were read from a single sample in a study of immune heterogeneity within non-small cell lung tumors. In TCRdb, the multiplex PCR reads were re-called with MiXCR into one record per CDR3 protein. The table records approximately 14,000 distinct CDR3 sequences, 25% to 35% of them present only once. The sequencing input was lung tumor tissue. The receptor source for this set is a man between 40 and 49 years old with non-small cell lung cancer. CDR3s include the opening cysteine and the closing phenylalanine or tryptophan. A D gene is named only where the DNA matches it firmly. A clone size is listed for some rows: how often the clone was seen (once, few, many), or a class if it is expanded.

-	TRBJ2-1	few	15	TRBV7-9	CASSLGGVPTNEQFF	TGTGCCAGCAGCTTAGGCGGCGTCCCTACCAATGAGCAGTTCTTC
-	TRBJ1-2	many	13	TRBV19	CASTTDTRYGYTF	TGTGCCAGTACCACGGACACCCGCTATGGCTACACCTTC
-	TRBJ2-5	many	14	TRBV2	CASSARISGETQYF	TGTGCCAGCAGTGCTCGGATTTCGGGAGAGACCCAGTACTTC
-	TRBJ2-4	-	13	TRBV6-1	CASSRGGVNIQYF	TGTGCCAGCTCGCGTGGGGGAGTTAACATTCAGTACTTC
-	TRBJ1-1	medium-sized	14	TRBV19	CASDTDLGNTEAFF	TGTGCCAGTGATACAGATCTTGGGAACACTGAAGCTTTCTTT
TRBD2	TRBJ2-3	few	17	TRBV11-2	CASSYPHGGGPKDTQYF	TGTGCCAGCAGCTACCCCCATGGGGGAGGGCCGAAAGATACGCAGTATTTT
-	TRBJ1-1	once	14	TRBV5-4	CASSLETKNTEAFF	TGTGCCAGCAGCTTGGAGACAAAGAACACTGAAGCTTTCTTT
-	TRBJ2-3	many	12	TRBV12-3/TRBV12-4	CASSLGTLSEYF	TGTGCCAGCAGTTTAGGGACCCTATCCGAGTATTTT
-	TRBJ2-3	many	14	TRBV7-3	CASSLSRSTDTQYF	TGTGCCAGCAGCTTAAGTCGTAGCACAGATACGCAGTATTTT
-	TRBJ2-3	few	15	TRBV10-1	CASSPRGAGTDTQYF	TGCGCCAGCAGTCCGAGGGGGGCAGGCACAGATACGCAGTATTTT
-	TRBJ2-5	many	14	TRBV12-3/TRBV12-4	CASSLAGSPETQYF	TGTGCCAGCAGTTTAGCTGGGTCCCCAGAGACCCAGTACTTC
TRBD1	TRBJ1-4	-	13	TRBV11-2	CASSSNRGEKLFF	TGTGCCAGCAGCTCAAACAGGGGGGAAAAACTGTTTTTT
TRBD1	TRBJ2-3	medium-sized	16	TRBV6-1	CASSERARTGADTQYF	TGTGCCAGCAGTGAGAGGGCCCGGACAGGGGCAGATACGCAGTATTTT
TRBD1	TRBJ2-2	few	14	TRBV6-1	CASSSGTGAGELFF	TGTGCCAGCAGTTCCGGAACAGGGGCCGGGGAGCTGTTTTTT
-	TRBJ2-1	-	12	TRBV6-1	CASSGMGHEQFF	TGTGCCAGCAGTGGTATGGGCCATGAGCAGTTCTTC
-	TRBJ1-1	few	15	TRBV6-4	CASSEQPHAGGGAFF	TGTGCCAGCAGTGAACAGCCTCACGCCGGCGGAGGAGCTTTCTTT
TRBD2	TRBJ2-7	medium-sized	17	TRBV6-1	CASSALRRLAGEDEQYF	TGTGCCAGCAGCGCTTTAAGAAGACTAGCGGGAGAGGACGAGCAGTACTTC
-	TRBJ1-1	few	13	TRBV5-6	CASTVARNTEAFF	TGTGCCAGCACTGTTGCACGGAACACTGAAGCTTTCTTT
TRBD2	TRBJ2-7	many	16	TRBV4-2	CASSAGTSGGNYEQYF	TGTGCCAGCAGCGCCGGGACTAGCGGGGGTAACTACGAGCAGTACTTC
-	TRBJ2-5	few	15	TRBV28	CSSSPGHVSKETQYF	TGTTCCAGCAGTCCAGGACACGTCTCAAAAGAGACCCAGTACTTC
TRBD1	TRBJ1-3	many	14	TRBV20-1	CSARDRVHGNTIYF	TGCAGTGCTCGGGACAGGGTTCATGGAAACACCATATATTTT
-	TRBJ2-7	many	14	TRBV6-1	CASSAHHRTYEQYF	TGTGCCAGCAGTGCCCACCACCGCACCTACGAGCAGTACTTC
TRBD1	TRBJ1-6	medium-sized	18	TRBV7-8	CASSLALGQGSYNSPLHF	TGTGCCAGCAGCTTAGCGCTGGGACAGGGCTCCTATAATTCACCCCTCCACTTT
-	TRBJ1-2	many	17	TRBV6-1	CASSPITFPYVDYGYTF	TGTGCCAGCAGTCCGATTACGTTCCCATATGTCGACTATGGCTACACCTTC
-	TRBJ2-2	-	16	TRBV7-2	CAISVASRVRTGELFF	TGTGCCATCAGCGTGGCTTCGCGAGTGCGCACCGGGGAGCTGTTTTTT
TRBD2	TRBJ2-5	-	15	TRBV2	CASSQWGGPQETQYF	TGTGCCAGCAGTCAATGGGGGGGACCGCAAGAGACCCAGTACTTC
-	TRBJ2-7	medium-sized	13	TRBV28	CASLGSSHYEQYF	TGTGCCAGCCTAGGGTCGTCCCACTACGAGCAGTACTTC
-	TRBJ2-7	many	15	TRBV6-2/TRBV6-3	CASSYYDPPPYEQYF	TGTGCCAGCAGTTACTACGACCCCCCACCTTACGAGCAGTACTTC
-	TRBJ1-1	many	13	TRBV3-1	CASSPYSNTEAFF	TGTGCCAGCAGCCCCTACTCGAACACTGAAGCTTTCTTT
-	TRBJ1-2	many	15	TRBV19	CASSTRWDAGYGYTF	TGTGCCAGTAGTACCCGATGGGACGCTGGCTATGGCTACACCTTC
-	TRBJ1-2	few	13	TRBV11-3	CASSPGQQLGYTF	TGTGCCAGCAGCCCAGGACAGCAACTTGGCTACACCTTC
TRBD1	TRBJ1-2	medium-sized	17	TRBV19	CASSPNFGGGGDYGYTF	TGTGCCAGTAGTCCTAACTTCGGAGGAGGGGGCGACTATGGCTACACCTTC
TRBD2	TRBJ2-2	many	16	TRBV7-9	CASSLWWEGLGGELFF	TGTGCCAGCAGCTTATGGTGGGAGGGCCTCGGCGGGGAGCTGTTTTTT
TRBD2	TRBJ2-1	-	14	TRBV30	CAWSGLAGEVEQFF	TGTGCCTGGAGTGGGCTAGCGGGAGAGGTGGAGCAGTTCTTC
TRBD2	TRBJ2-1	medium-sized	16	TRBV12-3/TRBV12-4	CASSYSGRYSYNEQFF	TGTGCCAGCAGTTATAGCGGGAGGTACTCCTACAATGAGCAGTTCTTC
-	TRBJ1-2	medium-sized	14	TRBV28	CASSFGGGNYGYTF	TGTGCCAGCAGTTTCGGAGGGGGGAACTATGGCTACACCTTC
-	TRBJ2-5	-	14	TRBV5-4	CASSLGGVEETQYF	TGTGCCAGCAGCTTGGGGGGAGTGGAAGAGACCCAGTACTTC
-	TRBJ1-1	medium-sized	12	TRBV20-1	CSAPLVRGEAFF	TGCAGTGCCCCCTTAGTGAGGGGTGAAGCTTTCTTT
-	TRBJ2-7	many	12	TRBV20-1	CSARRQVGEQYF	TGCAGTGCTAGAAGACAGGTCGGGGAGCAGTACTTC
-	TRBJ2-5	medium-sized	12	TRBV10-1	CASSDRQETQYF	TGCGCCAGCAGTGACAGACAAGAGACCCAGTACTTC
-	TRBJ2-2	-	16	TRBV5-1	CASSLATTGLGGELFF	TGCGCCAGCAGCTTGGCTACGACAGGCTTGGGCGGGGAGCTGTTTTTT